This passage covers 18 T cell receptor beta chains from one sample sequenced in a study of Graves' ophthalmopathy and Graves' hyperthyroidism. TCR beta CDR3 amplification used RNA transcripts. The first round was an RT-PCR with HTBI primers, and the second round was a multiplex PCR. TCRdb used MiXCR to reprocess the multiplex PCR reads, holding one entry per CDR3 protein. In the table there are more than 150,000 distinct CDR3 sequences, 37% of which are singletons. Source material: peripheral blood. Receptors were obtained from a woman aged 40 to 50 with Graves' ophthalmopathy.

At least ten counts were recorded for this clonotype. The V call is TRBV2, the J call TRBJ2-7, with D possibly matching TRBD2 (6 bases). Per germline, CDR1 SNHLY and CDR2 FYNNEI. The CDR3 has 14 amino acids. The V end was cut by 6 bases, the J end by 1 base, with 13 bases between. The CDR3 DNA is TGTGCCAGCAGGGAGGAGGGGTTGTCCTACGAGCAGTACTTC. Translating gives CASREEGLSYEQYF.

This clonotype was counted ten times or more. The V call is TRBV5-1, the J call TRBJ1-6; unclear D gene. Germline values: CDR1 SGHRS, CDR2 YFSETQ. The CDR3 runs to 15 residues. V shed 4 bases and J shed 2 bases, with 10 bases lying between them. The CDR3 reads CASSLDGAYNSPLHF. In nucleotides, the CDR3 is TGCGCCAGCAGCCTGGACGGGGCCTATAATTCACCCCTCCACTTT.

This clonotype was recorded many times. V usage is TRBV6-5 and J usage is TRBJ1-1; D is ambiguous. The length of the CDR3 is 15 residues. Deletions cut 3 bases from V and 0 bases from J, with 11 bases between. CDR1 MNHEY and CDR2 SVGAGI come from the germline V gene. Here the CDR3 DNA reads TGTGCCAGCAGTTATAACCCCCCCATGAACACTGAAGCTTTCTTT. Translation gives CASSYNPPMNTEAFF.

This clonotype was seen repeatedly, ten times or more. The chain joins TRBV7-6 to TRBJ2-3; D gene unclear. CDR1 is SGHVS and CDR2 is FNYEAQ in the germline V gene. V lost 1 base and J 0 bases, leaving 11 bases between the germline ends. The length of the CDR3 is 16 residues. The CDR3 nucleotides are TGTGCCAGCAGCTTAGGTTGGAGCAATAGCACAGATACGCAGTATTTT. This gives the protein CASSLGWSNSTDTQYF.

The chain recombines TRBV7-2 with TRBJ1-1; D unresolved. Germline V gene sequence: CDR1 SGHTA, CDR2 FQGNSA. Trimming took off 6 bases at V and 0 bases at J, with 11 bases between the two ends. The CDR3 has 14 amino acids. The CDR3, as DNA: TGTGCCAGCAGTCCCAGGCGCCTGAACACTGAAGCTTTCTTT. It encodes CASSPRRLNTEAFF.

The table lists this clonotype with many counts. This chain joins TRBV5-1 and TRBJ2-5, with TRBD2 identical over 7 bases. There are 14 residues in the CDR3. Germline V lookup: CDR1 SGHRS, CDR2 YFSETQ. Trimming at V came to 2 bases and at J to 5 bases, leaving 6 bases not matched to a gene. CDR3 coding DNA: TGCGCCAGCAGCTTAGGGGAGGGCCGCGAGACCCAGTACTTC. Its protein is CASSLGEGRETQYF.

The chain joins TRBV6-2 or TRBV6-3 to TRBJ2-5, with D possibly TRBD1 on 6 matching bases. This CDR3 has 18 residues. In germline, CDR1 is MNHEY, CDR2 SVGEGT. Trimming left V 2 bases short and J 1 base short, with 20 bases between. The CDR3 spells CASSYHIGGGPFQETQYF. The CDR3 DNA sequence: TGTGCCAGCAGTTACCACATAGGTGGGGGCCCTTTCCAAGAGACCCAGTACTTC.

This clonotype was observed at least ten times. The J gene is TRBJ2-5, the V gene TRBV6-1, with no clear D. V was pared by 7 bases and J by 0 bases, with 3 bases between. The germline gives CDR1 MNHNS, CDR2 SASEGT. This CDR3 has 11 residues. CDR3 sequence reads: CASTHQETQYF. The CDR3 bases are TGTGCCAGCACACACCAAGAGACCCAGTACTTC.

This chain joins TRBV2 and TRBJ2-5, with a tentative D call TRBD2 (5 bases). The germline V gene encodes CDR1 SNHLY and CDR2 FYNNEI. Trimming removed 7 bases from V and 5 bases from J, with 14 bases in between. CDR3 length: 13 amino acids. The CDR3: CASNPFPGETQYF. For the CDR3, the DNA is TGTGCCAGCAATCCCTTCCCGGGGGAGACCCAGTACTTC. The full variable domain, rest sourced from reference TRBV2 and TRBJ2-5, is EPEVTQTPSHQVTQMGQEVILRCVPISNHLYFYWYRQILGQKVEFLVSFYNNEISEKSEIFDDQFSVERPDGSNFTLKIRSTKLEDSAMYFCASNPFPGETQYFGPGTRLLVL.

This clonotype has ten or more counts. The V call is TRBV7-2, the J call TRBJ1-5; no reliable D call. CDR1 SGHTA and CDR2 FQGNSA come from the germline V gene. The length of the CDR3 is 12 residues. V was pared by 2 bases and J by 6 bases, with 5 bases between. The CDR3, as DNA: TGTGCCAGCAGCTTAACGAGTCAGCCCCAGCATTTT. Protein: CASSLTSQPQHF.

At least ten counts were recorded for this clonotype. The CDR3 spells CASSPRSGTGYGYTF. CDR3 coding DNA: TGTGCCAGCAGTCCCCGATCCGGGACAGGTTATGGCTACACCTTC. V is TRBV12-3 or TRBV12-4 and J is TRBJ1-2; 8 bases fit TRBD1. This CDR3 spans 15 amino acids. V dropped 5 bases and J dropped 5; count of bases not matched to a gene: 10.

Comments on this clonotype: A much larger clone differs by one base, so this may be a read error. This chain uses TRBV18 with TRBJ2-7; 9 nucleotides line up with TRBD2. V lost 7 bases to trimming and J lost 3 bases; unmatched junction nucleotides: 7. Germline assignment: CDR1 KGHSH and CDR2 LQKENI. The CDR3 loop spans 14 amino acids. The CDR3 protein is CASLETSGLYEQYF. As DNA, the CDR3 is TGTGCCAGCTTAGAGACTAGCGGCCTCTACGAGCAGTACTTC.

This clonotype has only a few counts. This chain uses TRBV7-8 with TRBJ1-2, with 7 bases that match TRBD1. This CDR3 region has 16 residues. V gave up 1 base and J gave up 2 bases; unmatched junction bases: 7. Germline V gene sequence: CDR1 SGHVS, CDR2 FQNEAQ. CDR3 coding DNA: TGTGCCAGCAGCTTAGTGAGACAGGGCTACAACTATGGCTACACCTTC. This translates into CASSLVRQGYNYGYTF.

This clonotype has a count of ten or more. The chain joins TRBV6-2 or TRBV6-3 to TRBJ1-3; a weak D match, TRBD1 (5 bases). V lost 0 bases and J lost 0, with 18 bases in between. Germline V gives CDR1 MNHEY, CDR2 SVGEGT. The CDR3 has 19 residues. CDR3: CASSYSRVGFLSSGNTIYF. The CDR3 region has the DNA TGTGCCAGCAGTTACTCCAGGGTCGGCTTCCTAAGCTCTGGAAACACCATATATTTT.

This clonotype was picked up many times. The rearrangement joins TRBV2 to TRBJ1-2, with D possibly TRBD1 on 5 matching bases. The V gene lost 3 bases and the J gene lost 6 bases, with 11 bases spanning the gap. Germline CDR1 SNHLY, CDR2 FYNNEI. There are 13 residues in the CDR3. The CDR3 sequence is CASSDPAGDGYTF. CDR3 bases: TGTGCCAGCAGTGATCCGGCGGGGGATGGCTACACCTTC.

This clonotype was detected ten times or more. The DNA of the CDR3 is TGTGCCAGCAGCTTAGGCACGAGGGGGATTCAGTACTTC. Its protein product is CASSLGTRGIQYF. This chain joins TRBV13 and TRBJ2-4; a possible D gene is TRBD1 (6 bases). The CDR3 is made up of 13 amino acids. The V gene lost 0 bases and the J gene lost 10 bases, with 10 bases spanning the gap. From germline, CDR1 is PRHDT and CDR2 FYEKMQ (reference sequence).

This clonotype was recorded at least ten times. The CDR3 sequence is CASIWGGRSTEAFF. For the CDR3, the DNA is TGTGCCAGCATCTGGGGGGGGCGAAGCACTGAAGCTTTCTTT. The V and J genes are TRBV28 and TRBJ1-1; possibly TRBD1 for D (6 bases). The ends were cut back, 7 bases at V and 4 bases at J, with 16 bases in the middle. From germline, CDR1 is MDHEN and CDR2 SYDVKM. The CDR3 is made up of 14 amino acids.

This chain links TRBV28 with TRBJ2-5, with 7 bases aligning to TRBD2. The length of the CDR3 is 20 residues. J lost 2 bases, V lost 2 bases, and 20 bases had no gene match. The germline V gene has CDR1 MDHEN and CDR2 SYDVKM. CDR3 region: CASSLRRTGFRLAAQETQYF. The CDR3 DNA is TGTGCCAGCAGTTTACGAAGAACGGGGTTCAGACTAGCCGCACAAGAGACCCAGTACTTC.